This TCR beta chain was identified in a study of blood T cells in healthy people across ages. Trimming took 0 bases from V and 4 from J; bases not matched to a gene: 8. This CDR3 is 17 amino acids long. Per the germline V gene, CDR1 is MNHEY and CDR2 is SVGEGT. With a J-beta primer mix and a sample-barcoded 5' primer, a second PCR ran about 7 to 12 cycles. TCRdb re-called the 5' RACE reads through MiXCR, storing one row per CDR3 protein. The repertoire includes approximately 780,000 distinct CDR3 sequences, 20% to 30% of them detected once, and around 3% sits in the top ten. The draw of peripheral blood yielded 8.5 to 10 milliliters from each donor. The sample also formed part of further work on T cells of mothers and their children.

The sequence was collected from a boy younger than 18 in good health. The chain has TRBV6-2 or TRBV6-3 and TRBJ2-1, with 8 positions matching TRBD1. The sample consisted of blood. CDR3 amino acids: CASSYSPGQVSYNEQFF. CDR3 nucleotides: TGTGCCAGCAGTTACTCGCCGGGACAGGTATCGTACAATGAGCAGTTCTTC.